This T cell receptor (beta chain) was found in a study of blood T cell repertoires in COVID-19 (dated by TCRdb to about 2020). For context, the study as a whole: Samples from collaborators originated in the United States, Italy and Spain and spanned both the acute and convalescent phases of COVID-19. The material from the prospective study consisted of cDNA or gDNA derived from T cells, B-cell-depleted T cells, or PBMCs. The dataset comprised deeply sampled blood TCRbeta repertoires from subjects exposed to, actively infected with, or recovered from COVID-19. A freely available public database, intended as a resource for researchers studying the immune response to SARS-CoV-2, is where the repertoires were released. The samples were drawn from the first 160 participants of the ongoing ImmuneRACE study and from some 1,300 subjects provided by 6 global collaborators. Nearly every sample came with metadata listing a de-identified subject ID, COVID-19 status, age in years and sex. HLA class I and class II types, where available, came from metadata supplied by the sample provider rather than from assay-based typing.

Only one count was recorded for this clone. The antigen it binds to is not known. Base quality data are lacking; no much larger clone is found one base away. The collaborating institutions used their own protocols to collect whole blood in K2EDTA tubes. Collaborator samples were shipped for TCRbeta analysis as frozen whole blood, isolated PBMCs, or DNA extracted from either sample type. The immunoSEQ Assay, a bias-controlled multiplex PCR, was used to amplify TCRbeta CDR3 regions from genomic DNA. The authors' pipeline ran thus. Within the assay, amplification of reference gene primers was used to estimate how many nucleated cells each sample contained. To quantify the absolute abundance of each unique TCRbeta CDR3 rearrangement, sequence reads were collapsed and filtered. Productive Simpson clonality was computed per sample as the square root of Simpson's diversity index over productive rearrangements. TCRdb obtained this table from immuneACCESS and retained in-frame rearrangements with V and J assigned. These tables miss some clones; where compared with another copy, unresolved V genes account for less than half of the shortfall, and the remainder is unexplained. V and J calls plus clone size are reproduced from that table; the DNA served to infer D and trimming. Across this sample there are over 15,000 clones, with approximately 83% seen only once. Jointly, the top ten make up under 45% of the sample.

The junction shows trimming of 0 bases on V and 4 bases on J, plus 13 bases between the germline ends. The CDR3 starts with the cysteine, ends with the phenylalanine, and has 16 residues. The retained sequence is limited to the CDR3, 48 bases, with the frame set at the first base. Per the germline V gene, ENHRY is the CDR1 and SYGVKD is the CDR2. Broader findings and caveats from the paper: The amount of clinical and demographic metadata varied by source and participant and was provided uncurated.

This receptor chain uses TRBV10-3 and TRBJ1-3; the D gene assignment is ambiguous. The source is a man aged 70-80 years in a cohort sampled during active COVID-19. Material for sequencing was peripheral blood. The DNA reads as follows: TGTGCCATCAGTGAGTCAAGTCGGGTTGCGGGAAACACCATATATTTT. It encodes CAISESSRVAGNTIYF.